The entry that follows covers one T cell receptor beta chain sequence. The antigen is unknown. Unique molecular identifiers tagged the TCRbeta library. TCRdb fed the PCR reads into MiXCR, producing one record per CDR3 protein. The sample records around 960,000 distinct CDR3 sequences, about 30% being singletons. This sample stems from a study of T-cell reconstitution after alpha-beta-depleted transplantation in children. Study-wide results and caveats: When one year had passed after transplant, most T-cell counts and diversity came from newly produced T cells. Where some patients showed high TCRbeta diversity at day 60, it came from recipient T cells and thymic progenitors that had survived. Alpha-beta T cells present about two months after transplant were reported to originate from several hundred expanded graft clones.

The CDR3 consists of 15 residues. The V and J ends lost 7 bases and 2 bases respectively, with 15 bases between them. The input for sequencing was PBMCs, mostly from graft donor cells, taken 360 days after TCRalphabeta/CD19-depleted stem cell transplant. This chain connects TRBV12-3 or TRBV12-4 to TRBJ2-1; weak D call: TRBD2 (5 bases). The source is a boy less than two years old who had a stem cell transplant for SCID, so the T cells may come from the graft donor. The CDR3 loop is CASIGSAYTYNEQFF. CDR3 in DNA: TGTGCCAGCATCGGTAGCGCATACACCTACAATGAGCAGTTCTTC.